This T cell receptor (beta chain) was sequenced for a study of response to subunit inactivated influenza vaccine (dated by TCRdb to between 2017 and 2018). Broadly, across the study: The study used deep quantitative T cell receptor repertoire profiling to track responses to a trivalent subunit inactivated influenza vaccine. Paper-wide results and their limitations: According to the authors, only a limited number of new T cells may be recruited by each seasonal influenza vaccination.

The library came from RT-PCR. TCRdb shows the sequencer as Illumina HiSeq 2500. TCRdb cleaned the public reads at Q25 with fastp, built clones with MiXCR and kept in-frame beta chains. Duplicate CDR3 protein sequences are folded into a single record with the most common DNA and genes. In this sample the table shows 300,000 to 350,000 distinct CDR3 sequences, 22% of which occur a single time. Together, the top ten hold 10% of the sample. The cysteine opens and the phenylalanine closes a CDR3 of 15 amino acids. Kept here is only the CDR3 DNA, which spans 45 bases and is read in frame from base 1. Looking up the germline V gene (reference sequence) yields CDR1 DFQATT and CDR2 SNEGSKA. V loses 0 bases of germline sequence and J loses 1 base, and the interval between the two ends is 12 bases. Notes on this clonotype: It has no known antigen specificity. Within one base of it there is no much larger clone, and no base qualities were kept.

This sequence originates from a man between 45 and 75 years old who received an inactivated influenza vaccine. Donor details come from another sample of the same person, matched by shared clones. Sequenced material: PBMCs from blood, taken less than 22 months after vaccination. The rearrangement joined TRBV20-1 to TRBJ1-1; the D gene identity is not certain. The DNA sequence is TGCAGTGCTAGAGATTGGACGTCCGGGAACACTGAAGCTTTCTTT. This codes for CSARDWTSGNTEAFF.